Following are 28 T cell receptor beta chains from one sample sequenced in a study of Tregs in tolerant kidney transplant recipients. Assay: immunoSEQ multiplex PCR; the TCRdb copy retains only in-frame clones and omits some. The sample table sets out 25,000 to 35,000 clones. The material was CD8+ T cells from blood, obtained before the transplant. These receptors were obtained from a human donor who received a combined kidney and bone marrow transplant.

A note on this clone: The read comes to an end 3 residues before the CDR3 does, leaving the germline J gene to fill in the end. V is TRBV19 and J is TRBJ2-3; 9 bases agree with TRBD2. Germline V gene lookup returns CDR1 LNHDA and CDR2 SQIVND (reference sequence). Trimming cost V 9 bases and J 1 base; bases outside gene matches: 2. The CDR3 has 13 residues. The sequenced CDR3 bases are TGTGCCAGCAGGACTAGCGGCACAGATACG. This sequence encodes CASRTSGTDT. The whole CDR3 region reads CASRTSGTDTQYF.

A remark on this clone: The CDR3 is cut off 3 residues early in the read; its end comes from the germline J gene. The sample holds other DNA sequences that translate to the same CDR3. The V call is TRBV19, the J call TRBJ2-7, with a possible D match to TRBD1 (6 bases). Trimming shortened V by 3 bases and J by 2 bases, and 11 bases separated the two germline ends. CDR3 length: 14 amino acids. Germline V CDR1 and CDR2: LNHDA, SQIVND (reference sequence). The CDR3 bases that were read are TGTGCCAGTAGTATCGGCCAGGGGACCTACGAG. This sequence encodes CASSIGQGTYE. The CDR3 in its entirety is CASSIGQGTYEQYF. The full variable domain, its missing parts supplied by reference TRBV19 and TRBJ2-7, is DGGITQSPKYLFRKEGQNVTLSCEQNLNHDAMYWYRQDPGQGLRLIYYSQIVNDFQKGDIAEGYSVSREKKESFPLTVTSAQKNPTAFYLCASSIGQGTYEQYFGPGTRLTVT.

Concerning this clone: The read ends 3 residues before the CDR3 terminus; that terminus is restored from the germline J gene. The chain has TRBV19 and TRBJ2-1, with TRBD1 matching over 11 bases. V was clipped by 3 bases and J by 0 bases; unmatched bases: 4. Germline assignment: CDR1 LNHDA and CDR2 SQIVND (reference sequence). This CDR3 is 17 amino acids long. CDR3 DNA (partial): TGTGCCAGTAGTATGGGGGACAGGGGGAGCTCCTACAATGAG. Its translation is CASSMGDRGSSYNE. The complete CDR3 sequence is CASSMGDRGSSYNEQFF.

Concerning this clone itself: The read ends 3 residues shy of where the CDR3 ends; the end is completed using the germline J gene. This chain connects TRBV11-2 to TRBJ1-1, with D possibly TRBD1 on 6 matching bases. The germline gives CDR1 SGHAT, CDR2 FQNNGV. The ends were cut back, 10 bases at V and 3 bases at J, with 15 bases in the middle. CDR3 length equals 13 residues. Incomplete CDR3 DNA: TGTGCCAACTCCCGGGGGGCGGACACTGAA. Amino acids: CANSRGADTE. The full CDR3 sequence reads CANSRGADTEAFF. Using reference TRBV11-2 and TRBJ1-1 for the parts outside the CDR3, the full variable domain is EAGVAQSPRYKIIEKRQSVAFWCNPISGHATLYWYQQILGQGPKLLIQFQNNGVVDDSQLPKDRFSAERLKGVDSTLKIQPAKLEDSAVYLCANSRGADTEAFFGQGTRLTVV.

Remarks on this clone: The read finishes 3 residues shy of the CDR3 end, and the germline J gene is used to complete it. The genes are TRBV30 and TRBJ2-2; D may be TRBD1 (5 bases). The V end was cut by 3 bases, the J end by 5 bases, with 16 bases between. CDR1 and CDR2 from the germline V gene are GTSNPN and SVGIG (reference sequence). CDR3 length: 15 amino acids. The sequenced part of the CDR3 DNA is TGTGCCTGGAGAGGAGACAGCTCGCGAACCGGGGAG. Its translation is CAWRGDSSRTGE. The entire CDR3 sequence reads CAWRGDSSRTGELFF.

As to this clone: With the read ending 3 residues before the CDR3 end, the germline J gene is used to fill in that end. The chain combines TRBV5-6 with TRBJ2-6; unclear D gene. Trimming stripped 4 bases from V and 3 bases from J, with 8 bases between. Per germline, CDR1 SGHDT and CDR2 YYEEEE. The CDR3 has 14 residues. Partial CDR3 DNA: TGTGCCAGCAGCCCCCGCGGTGGGGCCAACGTC. Translating gives CASSPRGGANV. From start to end, the CDR3 is CASSPRGGANVLTF. The full variable domain, in which reference TRBV5-6 and TRBJ2-6 provide the parts outside the CDR3, is DAGVTQSPTHLIKTRGQQVTLRCSPKSGHDTVSWYQQALGQGPQFIFQYYEEEERQRGNFPDRFSGHQFPNYSSELNVNALLLGDSALYLCASSPRGGANVLTFGAGSRLTVL.

CDR3 bases read: TGTGCCAGCAGCTTAGACAGAAGTACGGAGACC. This sequence encodes CASSLDRSTET. The entire CDR3 sequence reads CASSLDRSTETQYF. This chain links TRBV7-9 with TRBJ2-5; no definite D call. The read falls 3 residues short of the CDR3 end, and the missing part is taken from the germline J gene. The V end lost 1 base, the J end lost 5 bases, and 11 bases lay between the germline ends. This CDR3 comprises 14 residues. Germline V gene sequence: CDR1 SEHNR, CDR2 FQNEAQ (reference sequence).

This clone is medium-sized by frequency. The read halts 3 residues ahead of the CDR3 end, with the missing end drawn from the germline J gene. Other DNA sequences in this specimen translate into the identical CDR3. The chain carries TRBV19 and TRBJ1-1; perhaps TRBD1 as D (6 bases). The CDR3 is made up of 12 amino acids. Germline-derived CDR1 and CDR2 are LNHDA and SQIVND (reference sequence). Trimming took off 1 base at V and 6 bases at J, with 6 bases between the two ends. The CDR3 loop reads CASSIGTAEAFF. The sequenced CDR3 bases are TGTGCCAGTAGTATAGGGACAGCTGAA. The variable domain in full, completed from reference TRBV19 and TRBJ1-1, reads DGGITQSPKYLFRKEGQNVTLSCEQNLNHDAMYWYRQDPGQGLRLIYYSQIVNDFQKGDIAEGYSVSREKKESFPLTVTSAQKNPTAFYLCASSIGTAEAFFGQGTRLTVV.

With respect to this clone: Sequencing ends 3 residues short of the CDR3 end; the germline J gene provides the rest. The chain is built from TRBV20-1 and TRBJ1-1, with D possibly being TRBD1 (5 bases). V gave up 6 bases and J gave up 5 bases, with 16 bases separating them. CDR1 and CDR2 from the germline V gene are DFQATT and SNEGSKA (reference sequence). The CDR3 has 13 residues. The CDR3 bases that were read are TGCAGTGCCTCTAGGGACTTAGGGACTGAA. Protein: CSASRDLGTE. The full-length CDR3 reads as CSASRDLGTEAFF.

With respect to this clone: The read stops 3 residues short of the end of the CDR3; the missing end is completed from the germline J gene. The chain has TRBV7-6 and TRBJ2-5; 11 bases fit TRBD2. The CDR3 loop spans 15 amino acids. V was clipped by 4 bases and J by 5 bases; unmatched bases: 6. CDR1 and CDR2 (germline): SGHVS, FNYEAQ. CDR3 bases read: TGTGCCAGCAGCTGGGGGACTAGCGGAGGCGAGACC. Translating gives CASSWGTSGGET. The whole CDR3 region reads CASSWGTSGGETQYF.

About this clone: The missing CDR3 end, 3 residues past where the read stops, is filled in from the germline J gene. The chain couples TRBV11-2 to TRBJ1-3, with D perhaps TRBD1 (6 bases). V was shortened by 2 bases and J by 3 bases, with 11 bases between the two germline ends. Germline values: CDR1 SGHAT, CDR2 FQNNGV. CDR3 size: 15 residues. The sequenced CDR3 bases are TGTGCCAGCAGCTTATTGGAACAGGGTGGAAACACC. This encodes CASSLLEQGGNT. The CDR3 in its entirety is CASSLLEQGGNTIYF.

The CDR3 loop reads CASSIGWDTQYF. The part of the CDR3 DNA that was read is TGTGCCAGTAGTATCGGTTGGGATACG. This chain joins TRBV19 and TRBJ2-3; D is ambiguous. The read ends 3 residues shy of where the CDR3 ends; the end is completed using the germline J gene. Germline CDR1 reads LNHDA; CDR2 reads SQIVND (reference sequence). The length of the CDR3 is 12 residues. V lost 3 bases, J lost 6 bases, and 7 bases lay in between.

On this clone itself: One junction end disagrees with the germline gene, perhaps due to a read error. The CDR3 extends 3 residues past the end of the read, so its final part is completed from the germline J gene. The chain is built from TRBV7-9 and TRBJ2-1; D gene uncertain. This CDR3 has 12 amino acids. Germline V gene sequence: CDR1 SEHNR, CDR2 FQNEAQ (reference sequence). This chain's CDR3 is CPSSPFEDEQFF. The sequenced part of the CDR3 DNA is TGTCCCAGCAGCCCCTTTGAGGATGAG.

For this clone: The CDR3 end is not reached by the read, which stops 3 residues before it; the germline J gene fills it in. This chain connects TRBV13 to TRBJ2-7, with D unclear. V shed 4 bases and J shed 3 bases, with 7 bases lying between them. The CDR3 has 12 residues. The germline V gene has CDR1 PRHDT and CDR2 FYEKMQ (reference sequence). This CDR3 is CASSSSRYEQYF. CDR3 DNA (partial): TGTGCCAGCAGCTCCTCTCGCTACGAG.

To note about this clone: The read ends 3 residues before the CDR3 terminus; that terminus is restored from the germline J gene. The V gene is TRBV7-9, the J gene TRBJ1-1; maybe TRBD1 (5 bases). The germline V gene encodes CDR1 SEHNR and CDR2 FQNEAQ (reference sequence). The CDR3 contains 14 residues. V lost 2 bases and J lost 1, with 8 bases in between. The CDR3 bases that were read are TGTGCCAGCAGCTTAAAGCAGGGGAACACTGAA. This codes for CASSLKQGNTE. The CDR3 reads in full as CASSLKQGNTEAFF.

A remark on this clone: The observed sequence ends 3 residues before the CDR3 terminus, with the missing tail filled in from the germline J gene. V usage is TRBV7-9 and J usage is TRBJ2-7, with D hard to call. Trimming removed 7 bases at V and 1 base at J, with 11 bases between. The CDR3 runs to 13 residues. The germline V gene encodes CDR1 SEHNR and CDR2 FQNEAQ (reference sequence). CDR3 DNA, as far as it was read: TGTGCCAGCACCAGTTCAGATTCCTACGAG. Encoded protein: CASTSSDSYE. The CDR3 as a whole reads CASTSSDSYEQYF.

Turning to this clone: The sequence runs out 3 residues before the end of the CDR3; the remainder is reconstructed from the germline J gene. This sequence joins TRBV2 and TRBJ1-1; no reliable D call. With 8 bases removed from V and 3 bases from J, the gap between germline ends came to 7 bases. CDR3 length equals 11 residues. The V gene's germline CDR1 is SNHLY and CDR2 FYNNEI. Partial CDR3 DNA: TGTGCCAGCCAGGAGTACACTGAA. It translates to CASQEYTE. The whole CDR3 protein is CASQEYTEAFF.

For this clone: Read data end 3 residues before the CDR3 end; the end is taken from the germline J gene. The V and J genes are TRBV20-1 and TRBJ2-7; TRBD2 matches at 10 bases. V was pared by 5 bases and J by 3 bases, with 13 bases of the junction left unmatched. Germline CDR1 and CDR2: DFQATT and SNEGSKA (reference sequence). This CDR3 spans 16 amino acids. CDR3 residues: CSAPGPLAGVFYEQYF. CDR3 DNA, as far as it was read: TGCAGTGCTCCCGGTCCCCTAGCGGGAGTCTTCTACGAG.

Concerning this clone: The DNA ends 3 residues before the CDR3 does, and the rest of the CDR3 is filled in from the germline J gene. This rearrangement joins TRBV30 to TRBJ2-5; TRBD1 matches 7 bases. The V gene's germline CDR1 is GTSNPN and CDR2 SVGIG (reference sequence). After removal of 3 bases from V and 5 bases from J, the junction contained 12 bases not matched to a gene. CDR3 length: 15 amino acids. This CDR3 reads CAWRKGTEATETQYF. The part of the CDR3 DNA that was read is TGTGCCTGGAGAAAGGGGACAGAGGCCACGGAGACC.

As to this clone: The read falls 3 residues short of the CDR3 end, and the missing part is taken from the germline J gene. The chain recombines TRBV2 with TRBJ1-5, with 7 nucleotides matching TRBD1. Germline CDR1 SNHLY, CDR2 FYNNEI. Trimming took 3 bases from V and 4 from J; bases not matched to a gene: 3. This CDR3 comprises 14 residues. The CDR3 DNA, read in part, is TGTGCCAGCAGTGAGGGACAGCAGAATCAGCCC. Encoded protein: CASSEGQQNQP. The CDR3 in its entirety is CASSEGQQNQPQHF. Variable domain in full (rest from reference TRBV2 and TRBJ1-5): EPEVTQTPSHQVTQMGQEVILRCVPISNHLYFYWYRQILGQKVEFLVSFYNNEISEKSEIFDDQFSVERPDGSNFTLKIRSTKLEDSAMYFCASSEGQQNQPQHFGDGTRLSIL.

For this clone: The read terminates 3 residues ahead of where the CDR3 ends, so the germline J gene completes it. The genes are TRBV13 and TRBJ2-7; 9 nucleotides agree with TRBD2. The junction had 2 bases not matched to a gene; V was cut back by 4 bases and J by 4 bases. This CDR3 comprises 13 residues. Germline CDR1 is PRHDT and CDR2 is FYEKMQ (reference sequence). Incomplete CDR3 DNA: TGTGCCAGCAGCTCTAGCGGGGAATACGAG. Residues: CASSSSGEYE. The whole CDR3 reads CASSSSGEYEQYF.

Turning to this clone: The read is 3 residues too short to cover the CDR3 end, so that end is filled in from the germline J gene. This chain joins TRBV7-6 and TRBJ2-6; 8 bases fit TRBD1. CDR1 is SGHVS, CDR2 FNYEAQ, per germline. The CDR3 is made up of 18 amino acids. Trimming cost V 1 base and J 0 bases; bases outside gene matches: 5. The CDR3 region is CASSLDGQGPSGANVLTF. CDR3 bases read: TGTGCCAGCAGCTTAGATGGACAGGGACCCTCTGGGGCCAACGTC.

Notes on this clone: The observed sequence ends 3 residues before the CDR3 terminus, with the missing tail filled in from the germline J gene. The J gene is TRBJ2-7, the V gene TRBV2; 10 bases map to TRBD2. The germline gives CDR1 SNHLY, CDR2 FYNNEI. The CDR3 is 15 amino acids. With 6 bases clipped from V and 3 bases from J, the junction kept 8 bases outside the gene matches. The sequenced CDR3 bases are TGTGCCAGCAGGGATACTAGCGGGACTTTCTACGAG. Its translation: CASRDTSGTFYE. From start to end, the CDR3 is CASRDTSGTFYEQYF.

Notes on this clone: The observed sequence ends 3 residues before the CDR3 terminus, with the missing tail filled in from the germline J gene. The rearrangement joins TRBV20-1 to TRBJ2-3, with 7 positions matching TRBD2. CDR1 and CDR2 (germline): DFQATT, SNEGSKA (reference sequence). The CDR3 spans 15 residues. Losses at the gene ends were 2 bases for V and 6 bases for J; bases not matched to a gene: 11. This CDR3 reads CSARPPREGADTQYF. The sequenced part of the CDR3 DNA is TGCAGTGCTAGACCTCCCAGGGAGGGCGCCGATACG.

As regards this clone: The read comes to an end 3 residues before the CDR3 does, leaving the germline J gene to fill in the end. The chain links TRBV7-9 to TRBJ2-7; unclear D gene. Trimming shortened V by 4 bases and J by 0 bases, and 4 bases separated the two germline ends. Germline V gene data show CDR1 as SEHNR and CDR2 as FQNEAQ (reference sequence). CDR3 length: 12 residues. The CDR3 DNA, read in part, is TGTGCCAGCAGCTCCAACTCCTACGAG. It codes for CASSSNSYE. The whole CDR3 is CASSSNSYEQYF.

Remarks on this clone: The read comes to an end 3 residues before the CDR3 does, leaving the germline J gene to fill in the end. This chain joins TRBV6-2 or TRBV6-3 and TRBJ2-2; D uncertain. The V and J ends lost 6 bases and 5 bases respectively, with 7 bases between them. This CDR3 comprises 12 residues. Germline V lookup: CDR1 MNHEY, CDR2 SVGEGT. The chain's CDR3 is CASSPLTGELFF. CDR3 DNA (partial): TGTGCCAGCAGCCCACTGACCGGGGAG.

With respect to this clone: Read coverage stops 3 residues before the CDR3 terminus; the germline J gene supplies the remainder. The chain is built from TRBV30 and TRBJ2-7; no clear D. Germline V lookup: CDR1 GTSNPN, CDR2 SVGIG (reference sequence). With 2 bases removed from V and 1 base from J, the gap between germline ends came to 6 bases. The CDR3 has 12 residues. CDR3 loop: CAWSWASYEQYF. Partial CDR3 DNA: TGTGCCTGGAGTTGGGCGTCCTACGAG.

Turning to this clone: The CDR3 end falls 3 residues outside the read, so it is completed with the germline J gene. The J gene is TRBJ2-7, the V gene TRBV7-9; 8 bases are a match to TRBD2. The CDR3 consists of 14 residues. Per the germline V gene, CDR1 is SEHNR and CDR2 is FQNEAQ (reference sequence). Trimming took 3 bases from V and 0 from J; bases not matched to a gene: 1. Incomplete CDR3 DNA: TGTGCCAGCAGCTTTAGCGGGAACTCCTACGAG. Its translation is CASSFSGNSYE. The full-length CDR3 reads as CASSFSGNSYEQYF. The full variable domain, completed using reference TRBV7-9 and TRBJ2-7, is DTGVSQNPRHKITKRGQNVTFRCDPISEHNRLYWYRQTLGQGPEFLTYFQNEAQLEKSRLLSDRFSAERPKGSFSTLEIQRTEQGDSAMYLCASSFSGNSYEQYFGPGTRLTVT.